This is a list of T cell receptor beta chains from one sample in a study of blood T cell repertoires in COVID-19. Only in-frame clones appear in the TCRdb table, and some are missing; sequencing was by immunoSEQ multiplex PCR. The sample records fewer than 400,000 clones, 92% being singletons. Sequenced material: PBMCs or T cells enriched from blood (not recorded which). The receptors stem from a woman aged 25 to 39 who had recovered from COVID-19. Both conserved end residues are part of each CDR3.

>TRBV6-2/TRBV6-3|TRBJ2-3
CASSYKSGRPGWTDTQYF
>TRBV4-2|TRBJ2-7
CASSARGGGPNEEQYF
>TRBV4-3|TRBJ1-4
CASSQLQGAGEKLFF
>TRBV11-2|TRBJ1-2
CASSLGPQGYGYTF
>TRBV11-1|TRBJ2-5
CASSPAGEQETQYF
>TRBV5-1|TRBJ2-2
CASSLAGGADTGELFF
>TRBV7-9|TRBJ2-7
CASSFETSGRTPSF
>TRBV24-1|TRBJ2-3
CATSDSGTQYF
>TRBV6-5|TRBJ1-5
CASSRDRRYQPQHF
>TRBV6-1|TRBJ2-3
CASSARSGGLGVDTQYF
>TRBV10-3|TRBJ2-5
CAISELESQETQYF
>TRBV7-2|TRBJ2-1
CASSPGAGGNEQFF
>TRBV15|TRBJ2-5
CATSNLPGETQYF
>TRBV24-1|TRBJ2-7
CATSASGTNSHYEQYF
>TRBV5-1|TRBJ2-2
CASSLSLAGGTGELFF
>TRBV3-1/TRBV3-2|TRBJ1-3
CASSSGQGALGNTIYF
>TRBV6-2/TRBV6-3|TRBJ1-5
CASSPTWSSSNQPQHF
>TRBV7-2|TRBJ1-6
CASSLGGSPLHF
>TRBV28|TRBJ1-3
CASTARTPNSGNTIYF
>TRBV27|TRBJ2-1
CASSENRDRPPGEQFF
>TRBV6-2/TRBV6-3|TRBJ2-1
CASSRGLAGFSEQFF
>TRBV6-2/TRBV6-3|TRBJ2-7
CASSPSPWSEQYF
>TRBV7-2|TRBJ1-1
CASSVRGFGTEAFF
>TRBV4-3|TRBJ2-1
CASSPTGLAGEQFF
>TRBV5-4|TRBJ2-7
CASSLRWGESYEQYF